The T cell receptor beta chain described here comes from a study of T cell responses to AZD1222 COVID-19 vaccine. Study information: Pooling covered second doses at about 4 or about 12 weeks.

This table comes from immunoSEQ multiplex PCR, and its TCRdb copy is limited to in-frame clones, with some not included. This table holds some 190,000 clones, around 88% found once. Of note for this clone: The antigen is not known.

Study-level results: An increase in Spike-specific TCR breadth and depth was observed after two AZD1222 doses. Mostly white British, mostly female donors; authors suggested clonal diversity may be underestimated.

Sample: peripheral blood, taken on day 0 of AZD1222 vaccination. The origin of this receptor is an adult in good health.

DNA of the CDR3: TGTGCCAGCTCACCCCAACAGGGGAATCTCTACGAGCAGTACTTC. This sequence encodes CASSPQQGNLYEQYF. The chain joins TRBV18 to TRBJ2-7; 7 bases line up with TRBD1. Trimming removed 3 bases from V and 3 bases from J; junction bases left unmatched: 8. This CDR3 has 15 amino acids. CDR1 KGHSH and CDR2 LQKENI come from the germline V gene.